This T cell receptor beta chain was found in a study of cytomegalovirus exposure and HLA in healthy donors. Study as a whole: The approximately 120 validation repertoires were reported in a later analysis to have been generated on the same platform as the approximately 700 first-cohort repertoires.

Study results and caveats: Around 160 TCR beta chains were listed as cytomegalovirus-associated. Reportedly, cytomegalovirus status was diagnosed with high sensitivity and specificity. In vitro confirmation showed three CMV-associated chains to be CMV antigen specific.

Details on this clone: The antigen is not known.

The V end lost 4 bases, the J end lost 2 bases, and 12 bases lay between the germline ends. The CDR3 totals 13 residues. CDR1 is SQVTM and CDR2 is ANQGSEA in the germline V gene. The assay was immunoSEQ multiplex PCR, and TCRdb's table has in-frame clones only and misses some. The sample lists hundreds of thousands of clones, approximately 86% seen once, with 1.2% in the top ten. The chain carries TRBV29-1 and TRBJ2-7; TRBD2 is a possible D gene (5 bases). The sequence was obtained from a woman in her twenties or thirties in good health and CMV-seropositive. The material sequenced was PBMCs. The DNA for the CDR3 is TGCAGCGTTGTAATGGAGGAAACCTACGAGCAGTACTTC. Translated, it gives CSVVMEETYEQYF.